Below are 20 T cell receptor beta chains sequenced from a single sample in a study of OX40 agonist ivuxolimab in advanced cancers. Here immunoSEQ multiplex PCR was the method, and the copy in TCRdb shows in-frame clones only, minus some. This sample carries about 79,000 clones, roughly 90% of them seen once, and the ten largest clones take about 0.54%. The material was CD4+ or CD8+ T cells sorted from blood, obtained in a trial of the OX40 agonist ivuxolimab. The origin of the receptors is an adult with an advanced solid tumor such as melanoma, head and neck, liver or kidney cancer.

This sequence joins TRBV27 and TRBJ1-1; TRBD1 agrees at 10 bases. From germline, CDR1 is MNHEY and CDR2 SMNVEV (reference sequence). V gave up 7 bases and J gave up 5 bases; unmatched junction bases: 7. This CDR3 has 14 residues. CDR3 protein: CASTRTGGYTEAFF. DNA for the CDR3: TGTGCCAGCACCAGGACAGGGGGATATACTGAAGCTTTCTTT.

The V gene is TRBV6-1, the J gene TRBJ2-1; 9 bases line up with TRBD2. Trimming took 6 bases from V and 4 from J; bases not matched to a gene: 7. Germline V gives CDR1 MNHNS, CDR2 SASEGT. The CDR3 has 15 residues. CDR3 DNA: TGTGCCAGCAGCGTTAGCGGGAGTGGGTACAATGAGCAGTTCTTC. Protein: CASSVSGSGYNEQFF.

This rearrangement joins TRBV4-3 to TRBJ2-7; 11 positions match TRBD2. Per the germline V gene, CDR1 is LGHNA and CDR2 is YSLEER. The CDR3 runs to 18 residues. The V segment lost 1 base and the J segment 0 bases; nucleotides outside the gene matches: 8. The CDR3 region is CASSQGVTSGDHSYEQYF. The CDR3 DNA reads as TGCGCCAGCAGCCAAGGGGTGACTAGCGGGGATCACTCCTACGAGCAGTACTTC.

This clone was observed a few times. This sequence joins TRBV28 and TRBJ1-5; a weak D match, TRBD1 (6 bases). The germline V and J ends were trimmed by 5 bases and 7 bases, with 15 bases remaining between them. The CDR3 has 14 residues. The germline CDR1 and CDR2 sequences are MDHEN and SYDVKM. The CDR3 bases are TGTGCCAGCAGTCCCTGGGAGGGGGAGCAGCCCCAGCATTTT. It encodes CASSPWEGEQPQHF.

The V gene is TRBV7-3, the J gene TRBJ2-5; 14 bases line up with TRBD2. CDR3 length: 22 residues. Germline V gene lookup returns CDR1 SGHTA and CDR2 FQGTGA. The V segment lost 5 bases and the J segment 4 bases; nucleotides outside the gene matches: 24. CDR3 sequence: CASSPGGGFSGTSGSKGETQYF. The CDR3 region has the DNA TGTGCCAGCAGCCCCGGAGGAGGGTTCTCCGGGACTAGCGGGAGCAAGGGAGAGACCCAGTACTTC.

The J gene is TRBJ2-5, the V gene TRBV7-3; 9 positions match TRBD2. Germline V gene sequence: CDR1 SGHTA, CDR2 FQGTGA. V shed 3 bases and J 2 bases; nucleotides not matched to a gene: 16. The CDR3 has 19 amino acids. For the CDR3, the DNA is TGTGCCAGCAGCTTGGCGCCAATGTTTAGCGGGGGAAAACAAGAGACCCAGTACTTC. It specifies CASSLAPMFSGGKQETQYF.

The chain employs TRBV28 and TRBJ1-2, with 11 positions matching TRBD1. The J segment lost 1 base and the V segment lost 6 bases, leaving 7 bases of the junction unmatched. Germline CDR1 reads MDHEN; CDR2 reads SYDVKM. The CDR3 contains 16 residues. The CDR3 spells CASSWTGGRVNYGYTF. The CDR3 DNA follows: TGTGCCAGCAGCTGGACAGGGGGCAGGGTTAACTATGGCTACACCTTC.

This clone occurred once. The V call is TRBV19, the J call TRBJ2-1; D is unresolved. Germline values: CDR1 LNHDA, CDR2 SQIVND (reference sequence). This CDR3 has 15 residues. V was clipped by 0 bases and J by 0 bases, with 6 bases between them. For the CDR3, the DNA is TGTGCCAGTAGTATAGACTCTAGCTCCTACAATGAGCAGTTCTTC. Its translation: CASSIDSSSYNEQFF. The whole variable domain, remainder taken from reference TRBV19 and TRBJ2-1, is DGGITQSPKYLFRKEGQNVTLSCEQNLNHDAMYWYRQDPGQGLRLIYYSQIVNDFQKGDIAEGYSVSREKKESFPLTVTSAQKNPTAFYLCASSIDSSSYNEQFFGPGTRLTVL.

The V call is TRBV9, the J call TRBJ2-7; 8 bases agree with TRBD2. Germline V gene sequence: CDR1 SGDLS, CDR2 YYNGEE. CDR3 length equals 15 residues. Trimming cost V 0 bases and J 2 bases; bases outside gene matches: 4. CDR3 sequence: CASSVGTSGTYEQYF. The CDR3 bases are TGTGCCAGCAGCGTAGGTACTAGCGGAACCTACGAGCAGTACTTC.

The chain has TRBV2 and TRBJ2-1, with no clear D. The germline V gene encodes CDR1 SNHLY and CDR2 FYNNEI. V was shortened by 5 bases and J by 8 bases, with 10 bases between the two germline ends. CDR3 size: 12 residues. CDR3 protein: CASSYLGHEQFF. The CDR3 bases are TGTGCCAGCAGTTACCTGGGCCATGAGCAGTTCTTC.

This chain uses TRBV19 with TRBJ1-3; no definite D call. V lost 3 bases, J lost 0 bases, and 6 bases lay in between. This CDR3 has 14 amino acids. Germline CDR1 and CDR2: LNHDA and SQIVND (reference sequence). CDR3 amino acids: CASSMGFSGNTIYF. The CDR3 DNA is TGTGCCAGTAGTATGGGGTTCTCTGGAAACACCATATATTTT.

This clone was recorded only once. The chain couples TRBV4-3 to TRBJ2-1; D possibly matches TRBD1 or TRBD2 (5 bases each). Deletions cut 0 bases from V and 10 bases from J, with 10 bases between. Germline lookup yields CDR1 LGHNA and CDR2 YSLEER. The CDR3 length is 13 residues. In nucleotides, the CDR3 is TGCGCCAGCAGCCAAGATCTGGGACGAGAGCAGTTCTTC. As protein: CASSQDLGREQFF.

The gene calls are TRBV7-9 and TRBJ1-1; 7 bases match TRBD1. Trimming at V came to 6 bases and at J to 5 bases, leaving 6 bases not matched to a gene. Germline V gene sequence: CDR1 SEHNR, CDR2 FQNEAQ (reference sequence). The CDR3 has 13 amino acids. CDR3 nucleotides: TGTGCCAGCAGACCCGGGACAGATACTGAAGCTTTCTTT. Translated: CASRPGTDTEAFF.

V gene TRBV19 combines with J gene TRBJ2-7, with no clear D. This CDR3 has 14 residues. Per germline, CDR1 LNHDA and CDR2 SQIVND (reference sequence). V was clipped by 5 bases and J by 1 base, with 12 bases between them. CDR3 residues: CASSVSTGSYEQYF. The CDR3 nucleotides read TGTGCCAGTAGTGTATCGACGGGTTCCTACGAGCAGTACTTC.

This chain joins TRBV11-2 and TRBJ1-2; TRBD1 is a possible D gene (5 bases). In germline, CDR1 is SGHAT, CDR2 FQNNGV. V lost 0 bases to trimming and J lost 3 bases, with 8 bases between them. CDR3 length: 14 residues. The CDR3 protein is CASSLDRAHYGYTF. The CDR3 DNA follows: TGTGCCAGCAGCTTAGACAGGGCGCACTATGGCTACACCTTC.

The chain links TRBV19 to TRBJ1-2, with 8 nucleotides matching TRBD1. The CDR3 length is 14 residues. Germline trimming cut 5 bases from V and 13 bases from J; bases unmatched to any gene: 15. Per the germline V gene, CDR1 is LNHDA and CDR2 is SQIVND (reference sequence). In DNA form, the CDR3 reads TGTGCCAGTAGTCCCCAGGTGGACAGGGACACGCTCACCTTC. Translating gives CASSPQVDRDTLTF.

This clone appeared a single time. The junction differs from germline at one of its ends, possibly a read error. The chain links TRBV7-6 to TRBJ1-1, with D perhaps TRBD1 (5 bases). The V gene's germline CDR1 is SGHVS and CDR2 FNYEAQ. CDR3 length: 13 residues. CDR3 protein: CASSQGVNTEAFF. DNA for the CDR3: TGTGCCAGCAGCCAGGGCGTGAATACTGAAGCTTTCTTT.

The chain recombines TRBV19 with TRBJ2-7; D is possibly TRBD1 (5 bases). Germline V CDR1 and CDR2: LNHDA, SQIVND (reference sequence). This CDR3 spans 14 amino acids. Trimming pared 4 bases from V and 6 bases from J, leaving 16 bases between. The CDR3 spells CASSTIGHAVEQYF. For the CDR3, the DNA is TGTGCCAGTAGTACTATAGGACACGCTGTCGAGCAGTACTTC.

The chain couples TRBV19 to TRBJ1-1; D is possibly TRBD1 (5 bases). Trimming left V 7 bases short and J 3 bases short, with 15 bases between. CDR3 size: 14 residues. Germline-derived CDR1 and CDR2 are LNHDA and SQIVND (reference sequence). CDR3 sequence: CASMGRGDDTEAFF. CDR3 DNA sequence: TGTGCCAGTATGGGTCGTGGGGACGACACTGAAGCTTTCTTT. The full variable domain, in which reference TRBV19 and TRBJ1-1 provide the parts outside the CDR3, is DGGITQSPKYLFRKEGQNVTLSCEQNLNHDAMYWYRQDPGQGLRLIYYSQIVNDFQKGDIAEGYSVSREKKESFPLTVTSAQKNPTAFYLCASMGRGDDTEAFFGQGTRLTVV.

The chain has TRBV25-1 and TRBJ2-7; 9 bases map to TRBD1. There are 14 residues in the CDR3. V shed 7 bases and J 0 bases; nucleotides not matched to a gene: 4. Germline CDR1 MGHDK, CDR2 SYGVNS. Written as DNA, the CDR3 is TGTGCCAGCACCCGGACAGGGGACTCCTACGAGCAGTACTTC. Translated: CASTRTGDSYEQYF.